This T cell receptor beta chain was profiled in a study of PD-1 blockade in classical Hodgkin lymphoma. Measured with immunoSEQ multiplex PCR; TCRdb has only the in-frame clones, and not every one. The table records 70,000 or so clones, over 90% of them present only once. Time point meaning: newly diagnosed, previously untreated cHL patient sample. The clonotype comes from a human donor with classical Hodgkin lymphoma. Sequencing used peripheral blood mononuclear cells (PBMCs).

The DNA of the CDR3 is TGTGCCAGTAGTATAGAACAGGGGCAGGGGAGCTACTATGGCTACACCTTC. Its protein is CASSIEQGQGSYYGYTF. The chain joins TRBV19 to TRBJ1-2; 7 bases are a match to TRBD1. The CDR3 sequence is 17 residues long. V lost 0 bases and J lost 3; bases outside the gene matches: 10. CDR1 and CDR2 (germline): LNHDA, SQIVND (reference sequence). The variable domain in full, completed from reference TRBV19 and TRBJ1-2, reads DGGITQSPKYLFRKEGQNVTLSCEQNLNHDAMYWYRQDPGQGLRLIYYSQIVNDFQKGDIAEGYSVSREKKESFPLTVTSAQKNPTAFYLCASSIEQGQGSYYGYTFGSGTRLTVV.